A single sample is the source of the 3 T cell receptor beta chains below, sequenced in a study of control samples from healthy donors and cancer patients. Sequencing used immunoSEQ multiplex PCR; TCRdb keeps in-frame clones, though not all of them. Counted here are some 100,000 clones, around nine tenths occurring once; the ten biggest clones make up 17%. Sequencing used blood. The receptors derive from a woman aged 45-60 years in good health.

The count of this clone is one. The chain joins TRBV7-2 to TRBJ2-3, with 9 bases identical to TRBD1. V lost 5 bases to trimming and J lost 3 bases; unmatched junction nucleotides: 9. Per the germline V gene, CDR1 is SGHTA and CDR2 is FQGNSA. The CDR3 totals 16 residues. The CDR3 spells CASSPPGQGRTDTQYF. CDR3 coding DNA: TGTGCCAGCAGCCCGCCCGGACAGGGGAGGACAGATACGCAGTATTTT.

The chain combines TRBV5-4 with TRBJ1-3; D perhaps matches TRBD1 (5 bases). CDR1 is SGHNT and CDR2 is YYREEE in the germline V gene (reference sequence). The CDR3 loop spans 14 amino acids. Trimming cost V 5 bases and J 0 bases, with 9 bases left between them. CDR3 in DNA: TGTGCCAGCAGGAAGGGGTCCTCTGGAAACACCATATATTTT. The encoded protein is CASRKGSSGNTIYF.

The rearrangement uses TRBV7-9 and TRBJ2-7; D gene uncertain. This CDR3 spans 13 amino acids. Trimming removed 3 bases from V and 3 bases from J, with 9 bases in between. Germline CDR1 is SEHNR and CDR2 is FQNEAQ (reference sequence). CDR3 loop: CASSFPALYEQYV. In DNA, the CDR3 is TGTGCCAGCAGCTTTCCGGCTCTCTACGAGCAGTACGTC.